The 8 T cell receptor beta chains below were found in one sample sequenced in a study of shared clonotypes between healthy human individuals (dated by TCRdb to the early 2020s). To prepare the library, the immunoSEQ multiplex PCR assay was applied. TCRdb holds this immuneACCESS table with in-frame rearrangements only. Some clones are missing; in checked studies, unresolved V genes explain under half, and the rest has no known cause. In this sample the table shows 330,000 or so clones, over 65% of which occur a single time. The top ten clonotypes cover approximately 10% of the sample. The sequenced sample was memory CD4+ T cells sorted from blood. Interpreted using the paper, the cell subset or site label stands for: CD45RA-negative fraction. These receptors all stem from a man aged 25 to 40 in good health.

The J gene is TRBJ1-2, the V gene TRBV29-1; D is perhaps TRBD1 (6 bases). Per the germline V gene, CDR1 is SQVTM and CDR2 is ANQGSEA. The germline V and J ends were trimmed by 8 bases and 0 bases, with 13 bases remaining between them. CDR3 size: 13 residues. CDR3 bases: TGCAGCCACACAGGGCTCTCTAACTATGGCTACACCTTC. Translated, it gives CSHTGLSNYGYTF.

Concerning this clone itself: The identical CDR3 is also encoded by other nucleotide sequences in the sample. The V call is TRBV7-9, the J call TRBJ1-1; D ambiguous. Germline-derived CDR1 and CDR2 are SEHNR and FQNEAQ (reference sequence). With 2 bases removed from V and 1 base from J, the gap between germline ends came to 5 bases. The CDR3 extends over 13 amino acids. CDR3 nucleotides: TGTGCCAGCAGCTTAACGGGGAACACTGAAGCTTTCTTT. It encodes CASSLTGNTEAFF.

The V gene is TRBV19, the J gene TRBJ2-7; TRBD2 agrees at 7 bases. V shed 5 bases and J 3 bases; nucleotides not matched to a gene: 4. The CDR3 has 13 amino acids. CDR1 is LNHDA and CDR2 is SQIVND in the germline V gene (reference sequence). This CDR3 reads CASSPREVYEQYF. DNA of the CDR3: TGTGCCAGTAGTCCCCGGGAGGTCTACGAGCAGTACTTC.

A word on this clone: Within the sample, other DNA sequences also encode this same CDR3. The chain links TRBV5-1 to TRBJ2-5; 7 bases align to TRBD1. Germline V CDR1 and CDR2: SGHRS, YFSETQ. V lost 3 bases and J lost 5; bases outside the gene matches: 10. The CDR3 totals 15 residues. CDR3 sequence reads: CASSSPTGLGETQYF. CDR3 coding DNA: TGCGCCAGCAGCTCACCGACAGGGCTCGGGGAGACCCAGTACTTC.

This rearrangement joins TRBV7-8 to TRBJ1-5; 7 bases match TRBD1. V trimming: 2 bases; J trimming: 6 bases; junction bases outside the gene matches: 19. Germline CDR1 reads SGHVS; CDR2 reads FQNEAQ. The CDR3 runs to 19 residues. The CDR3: CASSLSVRSSDRVGQPQHF. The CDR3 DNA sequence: TGTGCCAGCAGCTTATCAGTGCGAAGTTCCGACAGGGTGGGTCAGCCCCAGCATTTT.

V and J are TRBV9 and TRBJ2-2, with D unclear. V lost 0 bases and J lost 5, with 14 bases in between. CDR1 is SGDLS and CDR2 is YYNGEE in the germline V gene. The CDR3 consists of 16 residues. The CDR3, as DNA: TGTGCCAGCAGCGTAGAGCCTCAGGTGGTTACCGGGGAGCTGTTTTTT. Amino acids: CASSVEPQVVTGELFF.

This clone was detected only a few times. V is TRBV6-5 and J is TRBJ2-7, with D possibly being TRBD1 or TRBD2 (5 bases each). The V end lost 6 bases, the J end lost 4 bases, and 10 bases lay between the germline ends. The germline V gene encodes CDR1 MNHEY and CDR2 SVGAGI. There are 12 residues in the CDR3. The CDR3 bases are TGTGCCAGCAGCGGGGCCGGGTACGAGCAGTACTTC. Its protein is CASSGAGYEQYF.

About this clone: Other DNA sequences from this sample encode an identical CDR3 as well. The CDR3 coding sequence is TGTGCCAGCAGCCTACAGGGAGGCACTGAAGCTTTCTTT. This translates into CASSLQGGTEAFF. J is TRBJ1-1 and V is TRBV7-9, with D possibly TRBD1 on 6 matching bases. Trimming removed 5 bases from V and 4 bases from J, with 11 bases in between. This CDR3 has 13 residues. CDR1 and CDR2 (germline): SEHNR, FQNEAQ (reference sequence).